These T cell receptor beta chains were read from a single sample in a study of shared clonotypes between healthy human individuals. The method was immunoSEQ multiplex PCR; TCRdb's version includes in-frame clones alone and lacks a portion of them. The sample lists about 980,000 clones, more than 75% occurring once. Sequencing was done on a sample of memory CD4+ T cells sorted from blood. The receptor source for this set is a man younger than 35 in good health. CDR3s include the opening cysteine and the closing phenylalanine or tryptophan. Fields, in order: D gene, J gene, clone size, V gene, CDR3 protein, CDR3 DNA. A D gene is named only where the DNA matches it firmly. Rows give clone size only sometimes, using once, few, many, or a class for an expanded clone.

D: TRBD1; J: TRBJ1-3; size: few; V: TRBV30; CDR3: CAWSVRGTGGRTHGNTIYF; DNA: TGTGCCTGGAGTGTACGAGGGACAGGGGGTCGAACTCATGGAAACACCATATATTTT
D: TRBD1; J: TRBJ1-2; size: few; V: TRBV7-9; CDR3: CASSPDRGLDYGYTF; DNA: TGTGCCAGCAGCCCTGACAGGGGGCTTGACTATGGCTACACCTTC
D: -; J: TRBJ2-5; size: -; V: TRBV29-1; CDR3: CSERYSSETQYF; DNA: TGCAGCGAGAGGTATTCGTCGGAGACCCAGTACTTC
D: -; J: TRBJ1-1; size: -; V: TRBV10-3; CDR3: CAISDSGGLAEAFF; DNA: TGTGCCATCAGTGATTCCGGAGGTTTGGCTGAAGCTTTCTTT
D: -; J: TRBJ2-5; size: -; V: TRBV7-2; CDR3: CASSLPGQRLQETQYF; DNA: TGTGCCAGCAGTCTACCGGGACAACGCCTCCAAGAGACCCAGTACTTC
D: TRBD2; J: TRBJ2-1; size: -; V: TRBV5-6; CDR3: CASTNWGLAGGPDWFF; DNA: TGTGCCAGCACCAATTGGGGGCTAGCGGGAGGGCCGGATTGGTTCTTC
D: TRBD2; J: TRBJ2-1; size: -; V: TRBV30; CDR3: CAWVGLAGRNEQFF; DNA: TGTGCCTGGGTGGGACTAGCGGGGAGAAATGAGCAGTTCTTC
D: -; J: TRBJ1-2; size: -; V: TRBV10-3; CDR3: CAISESQGIGGYTF; DNA: TGTGCCATCAGTGAATCACAGGGAATCGGAGGCTACACCTTC
D: TRBD1; J: TRBJ2-3; size: -; V: TRBV4-3; CDR3: CASSPQGTVSTDTQYF; DNA: TGCGCCAGCAGCCCTCAAGGGACAGTTAGCACAGATACGCAGTATTTT
D: TRBD2; J: TRBJ2-5; size: -; V: TRBV6-6; CDR3: CATEGLSDKTQYF; DNA: TGTGCCACTGAGGGACTAAGTGATAAGACCCAGTACTTC
D: -; J: TRBJ1-5; size: -; V: TRBV7-2; CDR3: CASSLPGGNQPQHF; DNA: TGTGCCAGCAGCTTGCCTGGGGGCAATCAGCCCCAGCATTTT
D: -; J: TRBJ2-5; size: -; V: TRBV18; CDR3: CASSPWLARVPNQTQYF; DNA: TGTGCCAGCTCACCATGGCTAGCGAGGGTCCCAAACCAGACCCAGTACTTC
D: -; J: TRBJ1-4; size: -; V: TRBV10-1; CDR3: CASSDGGRDEKLFF; DNA: TGCGCCAGCAGTGACGGGGGTCGTGATGAAAAACTGTTTTTT
D: -; J: TRBJ2-1; size: few; V: TRBV30; CDR3: CASGSYNEQFF; DNA: TGTGCCTCGGGGAGTTACAATGAGCAGTTCTTC
D: -; J: TRBJ2-5; size: -; V: TRBV7-2; CDR3: CASSADPGGGETQYF; DNA: TGTGCCAGCAGCGCCGATCCGGGTGGCGGAGAGACCCAGTACTTC
D: -; J: TRBJ2-1; size: few; V: TRBV19; CDR3: CASSIALAHYNEQFF; DNA: TGTGCCAGTAGTATAGCCCTAGCCCACTACAATGAGCAGTTCTTC
D: TRBD1; J: TRBJ2-4; size: -; V: TRBV19; CDR3: CASSIRTGGLGIQYF; DNA: TGTGCCAGTAGTATACGGACAGGGGGTCTGGGCATTCAGTACTTC
D: -; J: TRBJ1-1; size: -; V: TRBV18; CDR3: CASSGPNTEAFF; DNA: TGTGCCAGCTCCGGCCCGAACACTGAAGCTTTCTTT
D: TRBD1; J: TRBJ2-7; size: -; V: TRBV7-2; CDR3: CASSLDRGTRGPHEQYF; DNA: TGTGCCAGCAGCTTAGATCGGGGGACCAGGGGGCCCCACGAGCAGTACTTC
D: -; J: TRBJ2-3; size: -; V: TRBV5-1; CDR3: CASSFSGGTDTQYF; DNA: TGCGCCAGCAGTTTTTCGGGCGGAACAGATACGCAGTATTTT
D: -; J: TRBJ2-3; size: -; V: TRBV10-3; CDR3: CASKGSGETDTQYF; DNA: TGTGCCTCGAAGGGATCAGGGGAAACAGATACGCAGTATTTT
D: -; J: TRBJ1-4; size: -; V: TRBV5-1; CDR3: CASSRVPASLGTNEKLFF; DNA: TGCGCCAGCAGCCGAGTACCGGCCTCACTCGGAACTAATGAAAAACTGTTTTTT
D: -; J: TRBJ1-2; size: -; V: TRBV10-1; CDR3: CASSQNRVNGYTF; DNA: TGCGCCAGCTCCCAAAACAGGGTGAATGGCTACACCTTC
D: -; J: TRBJ2-5; size: -; V: TRBV5-1; CDR3: CASSLAGSLQETQYF; DNA: TGCGCCAGCAGCTTGGCCGGGAGCCTCCAAGAGACCCAGTACTTC
D: TRBD1; J: TRBJ2-7; size: -; V: TRBV11-1; CDR3: CASSSSSGQLGEQYF; DNA: TGTGCCAGCAGCTCCTCTTCGGGACAGCTCGGCGAGCAGTACTTC
D: -; J: TRBJ2-3; size: -; V: TRBV5-1; CDR3: CASSPLGPSTDTQYF; DNA: TGCGCCAGCAGCCCCCTCGGCCCTAGCACAGATACGCAGTATTTT
D: TRBD2; J: TRBJ2-5; size: -; V: TRBV5-4; CDR3: CASSPRGYSETQYF; DNA: TGTGCCAGCAGCCCGCGGGGGTATTCGGAGACCCAGTACTTC
D: -; J: TRBJ1-1; size: once; V: TRBV5-8; CDR3: CASSSRGGTEAFF; DNA: TGTGCCAGCAGCTCCAGGGGTGGGACTGAAGCTTTCTTT
D: TRBD1; J: TRBJ1-2; size: once; V: TRBV9; CDR3: CASSPRQGVTNYGYTF; DNA: TGTGCCAGCAGCCCCCGACAGGGGGTAACTAACTATGGCTACACCTTC
D: TRBD1; J: TRBJ1-4; size: -; V: TRBV28; CDR3: CASKTGTGARVEKLFF; DNA: TGTGCCAGCAAAACCGGGACAGGGGCGCGGGTTGAAAAACTGTTTTTT
D: -; J: TRBJ1-5; size: -; V: TRBV28; CDR3: CASNHQPQHF; DNA: TGTGCCAGCAACCATCAGCCCCAGCATTTT
D: -; J: TRBJ2-1; size: -; V: TRBV7-2; CDR3: CASSLRQKAYNEQFF; DNA: TGTGCCAGCAGCTTAAGACAGAAGGCATACAATGAGCAGTTCTTC
D: TRBD1; J: TRBJ2-2; size: few; V: TRBV10-1; CDR3: CASRTGTDSGELFF; DNA: TGCGCCAGCAGAACCGGGACAGACAGCGGGGAGCTGTTTTTT
D: -; J: TRBJ2-6; size: -; V: TRBV15; CDR3: CATSREGHPSGANVLTF; DNA: TGTGCCACCAGCAGAGAGGGACACCCCTCTGGGGCCAACGTCCTGACTTTC
D: -; J: TRBJ2-2; size: many; V: TRBV13; CDR3: CASSLGPTGELFF; DNA: TGTGCCAGCAGCTTAGGGCCCACTGGGGAGCTGTTTTTT
D: -; J: TRBJ1-1; size: -; V: TRBV11-2; CDR3: CASSLVASEAFF; DNA: TGTGCCAGCAGCTTAGTGGCCAGCGAAGCTTTCTTT
D: TRBD2; J: TRBJ2-7; size: -; V: TRBV7-2; CDR3: CASSTGTTQYEQYF; DNA: TGTGCCAGCAGCACCGGGACTACCCAGTACGAGCAGTACTTC
D: -; J: TRBJ2-7; size: -; V: TRBV28; CDR3: CASSPLPPQGWTYEQYF; DNA: TGTGCCAGCAGTCCTCTCCCCCCACAGGGCTGGACCTACGAGCAGTACTTC
D: TRBD2; J: TRBJ2-5; size: once; V: TRBV10-3; CDR3: CATASGGPIETQYF; DNA: TGTGCCACCGCTAGCGGGGGGCCCATAGAGACCCAGTACTTC
D: -; J: TRBJ1-3; size: -; V: TRBV29-1; CDR3: CSVVASSGNTIYF; DNA: TGCAGCGTTGTTGCGAGCTCTGGAAACACCATATATTTT
D: TRBD2; J: TRBJ2-3; size: few; V: TRBV6-1; CDR3: CASSEAGTSGLSTDTQYF; DNA: TGTGCCAGCAGTGAAGCTGGGACTAGCGGGCTTAGCACAGATACGCAGTATTTT
D: -; J: TRBJ1-2; size: -; V: TRBV10-2; CDR3: CASSGEGYGYTF; DNA: TGCGCCAGCAGTGGTGAAGGCTATGGCTACACCTTC
D: -; J: TRBJ2-5; size: -; V: TRBV7-8; CDR3: CASSLAGGTQYF; DNA: TGTGCCAGCAGCTTAGCTGGCGGGACCCAGTACTTC
D: -; J: TRBJ2-2; size: -; V: TRBV11-2; CDR3: CASSLTDSNTGELFF; DNA: TGTGCCAGCAGCCTTACAGATTCGAACACCGGGGAGCTGTTTTTT
D: -; J: TRBJ2-1; size: -; V: TRBV5-6; CDR3: CASSLYHEQFF; DNA: TGTGCCAGCAGCTTGTATCATGAGCAGTTCTTC
D: -; J: TRBJ1-1; size: few; V: TRBV5-6; CDR3: CASSFRGRGAEAFF; DNA: TGTGCCAGCAGCTTTAGGGGTCGGGGCGCTGAAGCTTTCTTT
D: -; J: TRBJ1-1; size: -; V: TRBV7-9; CDR3: CAIPAYNIEAFF; DNA: TGTGCCATCCCGGCGTACAACATTGAAGCTTTCTTT
D: -; J: TRBJ2-2; size: -; V: TRBV15; CDR3: CATSRVGQVTGELFF; DNA: TGTGCCACCAGCAGAGTGGGGCAGGTCACCGGGGAGCTGTTTTTT
D: TRBD2; J: TRBJ2-7; size: -; V: TRBV7-6; CDR3: CASSRLAGASSEQYF; DNA: TGTGCCAGCAGCCGACTAGCGGGAGCCTCTAGCGAGCAGTACTTC
D: TRBD1; J: TRBJ1-5; size: few; V: TRBV5-6; CDR3: CASSLGQGAQPQHF; DNA: TGTGCCAGCAGCTTGGGACAGGGGGCTCAGCCCCAGCATTTT
D: -; J: TRBJ2-7; size: -; V: TRBV5-1; CDR3: CASSLVTGGSEQYF; DNA: TGCGCCAGCAGCTTGGTCACAGGTGGGAGCGAGCAGTACTTC
D: -; J: TRBJ2-5; size: -; V: TRBV4-1; CDR3: CASSLGGGTIKETQYF; DNA: TGCGCCAGCAGCCTCGGTGGTGGGACCATAAAAGAGACCCAGTACTTC